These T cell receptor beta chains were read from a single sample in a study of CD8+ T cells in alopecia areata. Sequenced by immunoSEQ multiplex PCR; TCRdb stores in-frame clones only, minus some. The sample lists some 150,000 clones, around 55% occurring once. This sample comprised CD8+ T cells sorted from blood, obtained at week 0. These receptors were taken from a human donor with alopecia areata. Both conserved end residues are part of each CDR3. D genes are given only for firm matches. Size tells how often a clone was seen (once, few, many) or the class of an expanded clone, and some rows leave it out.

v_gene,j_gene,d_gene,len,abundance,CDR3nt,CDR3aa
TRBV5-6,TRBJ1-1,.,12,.,TGTGCCACCCAGGACGGGAACACTGAAGCTTTCTTT,CATQDGNTEAFF
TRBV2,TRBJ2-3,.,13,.,TGTGCCAGCAGGCCTGACCTGGGGGAGACGCAGTATTTT,CASRPDLGETQYF
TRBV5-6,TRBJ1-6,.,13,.,TGTGCCAGCAGCTACCAGGGAGGTTCACCCCTCCACTTT,CASSYQGGSPLHF
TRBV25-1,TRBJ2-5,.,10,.,TGTGCCAGCAGAGCGGAGACCCAGTACTTC,CASRAETQYF
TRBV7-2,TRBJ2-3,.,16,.,TGTGCCAGCAGCTTACCCCCGGGGCTAGGCACAGATACGCAGTATTTT,CASSLPPGLGTDTQYF
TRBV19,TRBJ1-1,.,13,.,TGTGCCAGTAGTATTGGGGTAGGCACTGAAGCTTTCTTT,CASSIGVGTEAFF
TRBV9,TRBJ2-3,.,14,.,TGTGCCAGCAACTCCGGGACCCAATCGGGTACGCAGTATTTT,CASNSGTQSGTQYF
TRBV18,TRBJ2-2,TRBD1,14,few,TGTGCCAGCTCGCCAGGGGGTCACACCGGGGAGCTGTTTTTT,CASSPGGHTGELFF
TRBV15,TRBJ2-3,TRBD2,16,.,TGTGCCACCAGCAGAGGCTTAGCGGGGGACACAGATACGCAGTATTTT,CATSRGLAGDTDTQYF
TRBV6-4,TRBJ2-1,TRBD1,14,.,TGTGCCAGCAGCCGACAGGGCTCCTACAATGAGCAGTTCTTC,CASSRQGSYNEQFF
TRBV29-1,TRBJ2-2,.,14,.,TGCAGCGTTGCGCGGGGCGCGAACACCGGGGAGCTGTTTTTT,CSVARGANTGELFF
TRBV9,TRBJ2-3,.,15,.,TGTGCCAGCAGCGGGGGAGAACCGGGACAAGAGACGCAGTATTTT,CASSGGEPGQETQYF
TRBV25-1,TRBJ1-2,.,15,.,TGTGCCAGCAGTGAATATGGGTTGGAAGGGAATGGCTACACCTTC,CASSEYGLEGNGYTF
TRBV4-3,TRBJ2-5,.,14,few,TGCGCCAGCAGCCAAGATAGGCTGGAAGAGACCCAGTACTTC,CASSQDRLEETQYF
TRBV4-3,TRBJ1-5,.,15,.,TGCGCCAGCAGCCAAGATCGGGCCCCCGATCAGCCCCAGCATTTT,CASSQDRAPDQPQHF
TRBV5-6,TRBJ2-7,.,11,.,TGTGCCAGCAGCGACGCCTACGAGCAGTACTTC,CASSDAYEQYF
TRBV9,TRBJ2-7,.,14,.,TGTGCCAGCAGCCTAGGGACACAGGGCTACGAGCAGTACTTC,CASSLGTQGYEQYF
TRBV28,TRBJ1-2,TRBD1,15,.,TGTGCCAGCAGTTTTCTGGACAGGGGTAGGGATGGCTACACCTTC,CASSFLDRGRDGYTF
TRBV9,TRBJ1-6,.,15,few,TGTGCCAGCAGCGCTACCGGAGGGGATAATTCACCCCTCCACTTT,CASSATGGDNSPLHF
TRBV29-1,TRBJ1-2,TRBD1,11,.,TGCAGCGTTGTACAGGGGCATGGCTACACCTTC,CSVVQGHGYTF
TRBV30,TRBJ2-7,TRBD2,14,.,TGTGCCTGGACCAAAGCGGGGGAGATCTACGAGCAGTACTTC,CAWTKAGEIYEQYF
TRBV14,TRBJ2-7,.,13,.,TGTGCCAGCAGCCAAGCCGGCGCCTACGAGCAGTACTTC,CASSQAGAYEQYF
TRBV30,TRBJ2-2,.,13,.,TGTGCCTGGAGGGTGGCGAACACCGGGGAGCTGTTTTTT,CAWRVANTGELFF
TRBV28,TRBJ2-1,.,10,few,TGTGCCAGCAGGGGAAATGAGCAGTTCTTC,CASRGNEQFF
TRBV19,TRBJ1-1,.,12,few,TGTGCCAGTATGGGGCGGGGGACTGAAGCTTTCTTT,CASMGRGTEAFF
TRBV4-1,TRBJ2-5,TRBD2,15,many,TGCGCCAGCAGCCAAGTCCCGGGGGGCCAAGAGACCCAGTACTTC,CASSQVPGGQETQYF
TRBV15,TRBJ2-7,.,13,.,TGTGCCACCAGCAGGACGGAATTCTACGAGCAGTACTTC,CATSRTEFYEQYF
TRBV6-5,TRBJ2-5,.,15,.,TGTGCCAGCAGTTATGGTTCGGGGTTAGGTGAGACCCAGTACTTC,CASSYGSGLGETQYF
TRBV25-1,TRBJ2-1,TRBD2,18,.,TGTGCCAGCAGTGAATGGGCTAGCGGGGCGAGCTCCTACAATGAGCAGTTCTTC,CASSEWASGASSYNEQFF
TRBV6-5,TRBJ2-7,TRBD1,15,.,TGTGCCAGCAGTTACGCCGGGACAGATCGATACGAGCAGTACTTC,CASSYAGTDRYEQYF
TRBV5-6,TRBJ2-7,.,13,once,TGTGCCAGCAGCTTATCTATGGGCTACGAGCAGTACTTC,CASSLSMGYEQYF
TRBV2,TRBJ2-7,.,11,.,TGTGCCAGCAGTGTCGGAAACGAGCAGTACTTC,CASSVGNEQYF
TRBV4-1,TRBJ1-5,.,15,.,TGCGCCAGCAGCTCCGAAAGGGCATCTCATCAGCCCCAGCATTTT,CASSSERASHQPQHF
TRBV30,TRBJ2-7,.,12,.,TGTGCCTGGAGTGTACGAGTAAGCGAGCAGTACTTC,CAWSVRVSEQYF
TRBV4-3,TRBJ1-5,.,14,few,TGCGCCAGCAGCCGTGAATGGGGGGTACAGCCCCAGCATTTT,CASSREWGVQPQHF
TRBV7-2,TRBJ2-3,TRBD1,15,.,TGTGCCAGCAGCCAAAAAGACAGGGGCACAGATACGCAGTATTTT,CASSQKDRGTDTQYF
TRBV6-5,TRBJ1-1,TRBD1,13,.,TGTGCCAGCAGTTACGGACAGGGACGGGAGGCTTTCTTT,CASSYGQGREAFF
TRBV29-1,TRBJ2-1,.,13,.,TGCAGCGTTGAATCCTGGGGAGCCTATGAGCAGTTCTTC,CSVESWGAYEQFF
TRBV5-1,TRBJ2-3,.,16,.,TGCGCCAGCAGCTTGGCGGGCCCTGCCTCCACAGATACGCAGTATTTT,CASSLAGPASTDTQYF
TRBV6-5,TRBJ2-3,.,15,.,TGTGCCAGCAGTTACGGGACAACTAGCACAGATACGCAGTATTTT,CASSYGTTSTDTQYF
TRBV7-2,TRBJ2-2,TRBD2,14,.,TGTGCCAGCAGCCCATCCGCGGGGGGGCTGGAGCTGTTTTTT,CASSPSAGGLELFF
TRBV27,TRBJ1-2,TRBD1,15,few,TGTGCCAGCAGTAGCGGCAGGGGGACGATTTATGGCTACACCTTC,CASSSGRGTIYGYTF